This TCR beta chain was sequenced in a study of shared clonotypes between healthy human individuals. For the study at large: The cohort comprised two women and a few men. Their ages spanned 18 to 49 years.

Findings and limits, study-wide: Across a handful of donors, naive CD4 shared 4.5% to 6%, naive CD8 about 3.2%, memory CD4 roughly 2.4%, memory CD8 about 0.4%.

Both subsets, CD45RA+ naive and CD45RA-negative memory, were split from the CD4+ cells. After removal of 4 bases from V and 8 bases from J, the junction contained 6 bases not matched to a gene. This CDR3 is 13 amino acids long. CDR1 is MDHEN and CDR2 is SYDVKM in the germline V gene. The assay ran at deep level. Clones were read by immunoSEQ multiplex PCR, and TCRdb kept only the in-frame ones, dropping some. Found here are around 700,000 clones, about three quarters of them singletons; the top ten hold 1.5% to 2%. Concerning this clone: Its antigen is currently unknown.

The chain couples TRBV28 to TRBJ1-2; 8 bases fit TRBD1. The sequenced sample consisted of memory CD4+ T cells sorted from blood. The subset denotes: CD45RA-negative fraction. The receptor's source is a woman in her thirties in good health. CDR3 sequence reads: CASSSTGGRGYTF. Here the CDR3 DNA reads TGTGCCAGCAGTTCAACAGGGGGACGGGGCTACACCTTC.